This T cell receptor (beta chain) was recovered during a study of blood T cell repertoires in COVID-19. The overall study: Specimens from acute and convalescent COVID-19 originated in the United States, Italy and Spain. Sample material is recorded as cDNA or gDNA derived from T cells, B-cell-depleted T cells, or PBMCs.

Per the authors' pipeline: It was from reference gene primer amplification that nucleated cell counts were estimated. Assay: immunoSEQ multiplex PCR; the TCRdb copy retains only in-frame clones and omits some. V and J calls and clone size come straight from that table; D and trimming were deduced from the DNA. The sample carries over 70,000 clones, approximately 80% recorded once. This CDR3 region has 13 residues. The ends were cut back, 2 bases at V and 0 bases at J, with 5 bases in the middle. Germline lookup yields CDR1 SGHNT and CDR2 YYREEE (reference sequence). Patients at the Seattle site were enrolled during active infection and followed longitudinally.

The chain uses TRBV5-4 and TRBJ1-2, with D unclear. The origin of this receptor is a young man with COVID-19, enrolled during active disease. Source material: peripheral blood. The CDR3 here is CASSFSSNYGYTF. Written as DNA, the CDR3 is TGTGCCAGCAGCTTTTCATCTAACTATGGCTACACCTTC.